This T cell receptor beta chain was documented in a study of control samples from healthy donors and cancer patients. V dropped 3 bases and J dropped 6 bases, with 7 bases sitting between them. Germline V gene sequence: CDR1 KGHSH, CDR2 LQKENI. CDR3 length: 12 amino acids. The data were produced by immunoSEQ multiplex PCR, yet TCRdb's version contains in-frame clones alone and is incomplete. In the table there are some 57,000 clones, 95% to 97% of which are singletons. Sequenced material: blood. The sequence came from a woman aged 25 to 39 in good health. V and J are TRBV18 and TRBJ2-3; the D is unclear. CDR3: CASSPPGDTQYF. Here the CDR3 DNA reads TGTGCCAGCTCACCGCCTGGGGATACGCAGTATTTT. The whole variable domain, filled in from reference TRBV18 and TRBJ2-3, reads NAGVMQNPRHLVRRRGQEARLRCSPMKGHSHVYWYRQLPEEGLKFMVYLQKENIIDESGMPKERFSAEFPKEGPSILRIQQVVRGDSAAYFCASSPPGDTQYFGPGTRLTVL.